In its sample, the clone carrying this T cell receptor beta chain was seen many times. As yet, its antigen is unknown. The source of the sample is a study of T cell repertoires in cytomegalovirus infection. As for the study in general: Recently identified HLA-C-restricted and well-studied HLA-B-restricted CMV epitopes were used. Study-wide points: Carriage of CMV together with the relevant HLA was identifiable through cumulative public TCR beta family frequency.

CDR3 size: 11 residues. Germline V gene lookup returns CDR1 DFQATT and CDR2 SNEGSKA (reference sequence). V was cut by 6 bases and J by 4 bases, with 9 bases left in between. TCRdb used MiXCR to reprocess the reads, holding one entry per CDR3 protein. The data contain approximately 1,000,000 distinct CDR3 sequences, 30% to 40% of them singletons. This TCR was recovered from a human donor in good health (CMV status not recorded). Some clones in this sample may be carry-over from other donors' samples. The sequencing here drew on cultured CD8+ T cells from PBMCs, taken from culture after CMV antigen stimulation. The V and J genes are TRBV20-1 and TRBJ1-2; D remains unclear. The CDR3 loop reads CSAPGTYGYTF. The CDR3 DNA is TGCAGTGCCCCGGGAACCTATGGCTACACCTTC.